This entry lists 19 T cell receptor beta chains sequenced from one sample in a study of early T cells in non-severe SARS-CoV-2 infection. From the 5' RACE reads, TCRdb called clonotypes with MiXCR, one entry per CDR3 protein. The data hold tens of thousands of distinct CDR3 sequences, with around 4.9% observed a single time. Material for sequencing was whole blood. Receptors originate from an adult who was a healthcare worker with PCR-confirmed SARS-CoV-2 infection or an uninfected control (not recorded which).

In this sample, this clonotype turned up many times. The chain combines TRBV19 with TRBJ2-1, with 8 bases aligning to TRBD2. The trim removed 7 bases at V and 3 bases at J, leaving 5 bases unmatched. The germline V gene has CDR1 LNHDA and CDR2 SQIVND (reference sequence). The CDR3 is made up of 14 amino acids. The CDR3 DNA reads TGTGCCAGTACCCAGCGGGGGTTCTACAATGAGCAGTTCTTC. Its translation: CASTQRGFYNEQFF.

This clonotype has a count of ten or more. The chain recombines TRBV15 with TRBJ1-3; no definite D call. In germline, CDR1 is LNHNV, CDR2 YYDKDF (reference sequence). V shed 0 bases and J shed 8 bases, with 5 bases lying between them. The length of the CDR3 is 12 residues. CDR3 nucleotides: TGTGCCACCAGCAGAGACGGGGACACCATATATTTT. It specifies CATSRDGDTIYF.

This clonotype showed up many times. The chain uses TRBV5-4 and TRBJ2-6; D is uncertain. The CDR3 contains 19 residues. Germline CDR1 reads SGHNT; CDR2 reads YYREEE (reference sequence). V lost 0 bases and J lost 0, with 16 bases in between. The CDR3 bases are TGTGCCAGCAGCTTGGAAGACACTAACCTTTACTCTGGGGCCAACGTCCTGACTTTC. Residues: CASSLEDTNLYSGANVLTF.

At least ten counts were recorded for this clonotype. The gene calls are TRBV9 and TRBJ2-7; 9 nucleotides agree with TRBD2. With 0 bases clipped from V and 5 bases from J, the junction kept 9 bases outside the gene matches. Germline CDR1 is SGDLS and CDR2 is YYNGEE. The CDR3 sequence is 16 residues long. The DNA of the CDR3 is TGTGCCAGCAGCGTAGAACTAGCGGGTTCTGTCCACGAGCAGTACTTC. It is translated as CASSVELAGSVHEQYF.

This clonotype was observed many times. The rearrangement joins TRBV10-3 to TRBJ2-4; 10 nucleotides line up with TRBD1. This CDR3 has 14 amino acids. The ends lost 10 bases at V and 0 bases at J; junction bases unmatched: 3. The germline V gene has CDR1 ENHRY and CDR2 SYGVKD. This CDR3 is CATGQGVAKNIQYF. The CDR3 DNA is TGTGCCACCGGACAGGGGGTAGCCAAAAACATTCAGTACTTC.

This clonotype was recorded a few times. V usage is TRBV14 and J usage is TRBJ2-3, with 12 bases matching TRBD2. The CDR3 spans 16 residues. The germline gives CDR1 SGHDN, CDR2 FVKESK. The V and J ends lost 1 base and 3 bases, in that order; junction bases with no gene match: 2. CDR3: CASSQGLAGVTDTQYF. The CDR3 region has the DNA TGTGCCAGCAGCCAAGGACTAGCGGGAGTTACAGATACGCAGTATTTT.

This clonotype was seen a few times. The J gene is TRBJ2-3, the V gene TRBV29-1; D is perhaps TRBD2 (5 bases). The germline gives CDR1 SQVTM, CDR2 ANQGSEA. V dropped 7 bases and J dropped 6 bases, with 20 bases sitting between them. The CDR3 is 14 residues long. CDR3 protein: CSAFPSDRGDTQYF. CDR3 nucleotides: TGCAGCGCTTTCCCCTCTGACCGAGGGGATACGCAGTATTTT.

Ten or more counts support this clonotype. The chain is built from TRBV5-1 and TRBJ1-1; D ambiguous. CDR1 SGHRS and CDR2 YFSETQ come from the germline V gene. The CDR3 is 14 amino acids. The germline V and J ends were trimmed by 4 bases and 2 bases, with 12 bases remaining between them. The CDR3 DNA reads TGCGCCAGCAGCGTCGGAGTTATCAACACTGAAGCTTTCTTT. Translated: CASSVGVINTEAFF.

J is TRBJ2-7 and V is TRBV10-3; tentative D call: TRBD2 (5 bases). The CDR3 totals 12 residues. Germline-derived CDR1 and CDR2 are ENHRY and SYGVKD. Trimming left V 1 base short and J 9 bases short, with 10 bases between. CDR3 sequence (DNA): TGTGCCATCAGTGAGTTAGAGGGTGGGCAGTACTTC. It yields the protein CAISELEGGQYF.

The chain couples TRBV7-2 to TRBJ2-3, with 7 bases identical to TRBD1. The CDR3 sequence is 15 residues long. Germline loops: CDR1 SGHTA, CDR2 FQGNSA. V was clipped by 2 bases and J by 0 bases; unmatched bases: 2. The chain's CDR3 is CASSLRGGSTDTQYF. The CDR3 DNA reads TGTGCCAGCAGCTTAAGAGGGGGCAGCACAGATACGCAGTATTTT.

The table lists this clonotype with many counts. The chain recombines TRBV9 with TRBJ2-1; 9 positions agree with TRBD1. Germline CDR1 SGDLS, CDR2 YYNGEE. There are 15 residues in the CDR3. V was pared by 4 bases and J by 7 bases, with 9 bases of the junction left unmatched. CDR3 in amino acids: CASSSLSGQGNEQFF. The CDR3 DNA sequence: TGTGCCAGCAGCTCCCTCAGCGGACAGGGGAATGAGCAGTTCTTC. Full variable domain (remainder filled in from reference TRBV9 and TRBJ2-1): DSGVTQTPKHLITATGQRVTLRCSPRSGDLSVYWYQQSLDQGLQFLIQYYNGEERAKGNILERFSAQQFPDLHSELNLSSLELGDSALYFCASSSLSGQGNEQFFGPGTRLTVL.

Many counts were recorded for this clonotype. The chain is built from TRBV29-1 and TRBJ2-1; a weak D match, TRBD1 (5 bases). Germline loops: CDR1 SQVTM, CDR2 ANQGSEA. CDR3 length equals 12 residues. V lost 5 bases to trimming and J lost 4 bases, with 9 bases between them. CDR3 region: CSVFRGYNEQFF. The CDR3 coding sequence is TGCAGCGTTTTTAGGGGTTACAATGAGCAGTTCTTC.

This clonotype came up many times. The CDR3 nucleotides read TGTGCCATCATGGAGAACACTGAAGCTTTCTTT. Encoded protein: CAIMENTEAFF. This rearrangement joins TRBV10-3 to TRBJ1-1; D uncertain. CDR1 is ENHRY, CDR2 SYGVKD, per germline. The CDR3 extends over 11 amino acids. The V end was cut by 7 bases, the J end by 1 base, with 4 bases between.

This clonotype was counted a few times. V is TRBV3-1 and J is TRBJ2-7; D remains ambiguous. The ends were cut back, 1 base at V and 4 bases at J, with 11 bases in the middle. Germline V gene lookup returns CDR1 LGHDT and CDR2 YNNKEL (reference sequence). The CDR3 sequence is 14 residues long. For the CDR3, the DNA is TGTGCCAGCAGCCAAGCAGCGCGCGGTTACGAGCAGTACTTC. Translated: CASSQAARGYEQYF.

This clonotype was recorded many times. The chain uses TRBV18 and TRBJ1-1, with a possible D match to TRBD1 (5 bases). V lost 2 bases to trimming and J lost 6 bases, with 13 bases between them. Germline V gene sequence: CDR1 KGHSH, CDR2 LQKENI. The CDR3 covers 14 residues. CDR3 nucleotides: TGTGCCAGCTCACCAGGGACGGATAGGTCTGAAGCTTTCTTT. Translating it yields CASSPGTDRSEAFF.

This clonotype turned up a few times. This chain uses TRBV6-6 with TRBJ1-1; D possibly corresponds to TRBD1 (5 bases). The CDR3 contains 14 residues. Germline-derived CDR1 and CDR2 are MNHNY and SVGAGI (reference sequence). With 2 bases removed from V and 1 base from J, the gap between germline ends came to 8 bases. For the CDR3, the DNA is TGTGCCAGCAGTTACGGGGGACCGAACACTGAAGCTTTCTTT. It is translated as CASSYGGPNTEAFF.

This clonotype was seen repeatedly, ten times or more. The chain employs TRBV20-1 and TRBJ2-7; unclear D gene. V lost 4 bases and J 2 bases, leaving 9 bases between the germline ends. The CDR3 runs to 12 residues. Germline CDR1 is DFQATT and CDR2 is SNEGSKA (reference sequence). In DNA form, the CDR3 reads TGCAGTGCTACTGCGGCCGCCTACGAGCAGTACTTC. Its translation: CSATAAAYEQYF.

This clonotype was detected ten times or more. The CDR3 loop is CASSLDWSRGQFF. DNA of the CDR3: TGTGCCAGCAGCTTAGATTGGTCCCGAGGGCAGTTCTTC. The gene calls are TRBV7-2 and TRBJ2-1; no clear D gene. Germline CDR1 SGHTA, CDR2 FQGNSA. The CDR3 sequence is 13 residues long. V lost 1 base and J lost 12, with 13 bases in between.

This clonotype is medium-sized by share. The chain recombines TRBV10-3 with TRBJ2-7, with a tentative D call TRBD1 (5 bases). The CDR3 runs 14 residues. Germline V CDR1 and CDR2: ENHRY, SYGVKD. The ends were cut back, 2 bases at V and 4 bases at J, with 12 bases in the middle. The chain's CDR3 is CAISETGDGYEQYF. In DNA form, the CDR3 reads TGTGCCATCAGTGAGACAGGAGATGGGTACGAGCAGTACTTC.